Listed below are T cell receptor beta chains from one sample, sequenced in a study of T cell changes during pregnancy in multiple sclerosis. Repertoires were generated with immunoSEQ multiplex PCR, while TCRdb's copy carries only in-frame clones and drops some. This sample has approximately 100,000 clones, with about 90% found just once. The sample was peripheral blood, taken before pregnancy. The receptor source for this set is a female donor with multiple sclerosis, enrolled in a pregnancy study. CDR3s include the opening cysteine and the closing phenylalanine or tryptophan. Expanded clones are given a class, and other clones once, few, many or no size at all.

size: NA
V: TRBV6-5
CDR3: CASSSGSGANVLTF

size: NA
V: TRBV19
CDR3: CASSIGGGQETQYF

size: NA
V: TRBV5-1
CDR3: CASSSGGFLPETQYF

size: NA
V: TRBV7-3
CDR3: CASSPGGGGTGELFF

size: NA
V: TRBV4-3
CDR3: CASSQDLTGPRETQYF

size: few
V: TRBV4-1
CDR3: CASSHPTRVESPLHF

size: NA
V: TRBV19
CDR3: CASSTRDSRSETQYF

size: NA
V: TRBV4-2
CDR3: CASSQGPRSGEQYF

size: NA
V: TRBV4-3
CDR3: CASSQDPISGGADEQFF

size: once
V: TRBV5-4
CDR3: CASSLVSGRADTQYF

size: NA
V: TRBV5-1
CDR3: CASTPEGVRSYNEQFF

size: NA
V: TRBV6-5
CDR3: CASSYQTGNNSPLHF

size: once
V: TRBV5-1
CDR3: CASSLGTDTEAFF

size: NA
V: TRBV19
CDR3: CATPGQRTYEQYF

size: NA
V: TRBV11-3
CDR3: CASSLVQKETQYF

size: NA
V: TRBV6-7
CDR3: CASSEPGTGELFF

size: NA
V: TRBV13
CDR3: CASSFDRGRDGYTF

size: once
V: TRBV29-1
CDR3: CSVFWGGNTEAFF

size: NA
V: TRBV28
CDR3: CASRHPPTVTTNEKLFF

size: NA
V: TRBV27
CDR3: CASSGTPAYEQYF

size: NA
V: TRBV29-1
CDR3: CSVTEATNEKLFF

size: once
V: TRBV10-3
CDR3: CAISDGIPGNTIYF

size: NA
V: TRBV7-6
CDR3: CASSLDGGRSLNEQFF

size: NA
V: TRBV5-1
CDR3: CATARGTSGSSTDTQYF

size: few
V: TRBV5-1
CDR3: CASSSGTATDTQYF

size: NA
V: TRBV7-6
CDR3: CASSPGLAGGQLGDTQYF

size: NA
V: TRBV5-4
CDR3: CASSFSQGYEQYF